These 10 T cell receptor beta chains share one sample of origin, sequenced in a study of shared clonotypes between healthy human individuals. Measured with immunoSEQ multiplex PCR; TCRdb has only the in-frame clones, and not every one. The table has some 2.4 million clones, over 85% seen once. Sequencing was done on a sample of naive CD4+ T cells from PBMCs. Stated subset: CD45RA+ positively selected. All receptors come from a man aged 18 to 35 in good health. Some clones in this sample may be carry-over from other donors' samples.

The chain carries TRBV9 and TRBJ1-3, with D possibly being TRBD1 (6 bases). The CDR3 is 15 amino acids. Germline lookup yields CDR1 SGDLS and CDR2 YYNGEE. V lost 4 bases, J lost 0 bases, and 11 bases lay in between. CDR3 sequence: CASSPGQTSGNTIYF. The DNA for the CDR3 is TGTGCCAGCAGCCCCGGACAGACCTCTGGAAACACCATATATTTT.

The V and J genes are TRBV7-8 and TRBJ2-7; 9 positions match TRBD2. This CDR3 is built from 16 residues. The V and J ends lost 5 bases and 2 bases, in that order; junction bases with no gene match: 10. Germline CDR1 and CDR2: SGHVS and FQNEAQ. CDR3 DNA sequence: TGTGCCAGCAGCCCCCAGAGCGGGAGGCCTGCCTACGAGCAGTACTTC. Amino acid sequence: CASSPQSGRPAYEQYF.

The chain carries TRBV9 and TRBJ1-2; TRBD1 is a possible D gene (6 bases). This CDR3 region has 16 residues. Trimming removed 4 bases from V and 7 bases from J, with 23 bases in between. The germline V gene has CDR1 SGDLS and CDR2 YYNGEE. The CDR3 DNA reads TGTGCCAGCAGCCCGAAGGGAGGAAGAGGGGGAAGTGGCTACACCTTC. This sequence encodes CASSPKGGRGGSGYTF.

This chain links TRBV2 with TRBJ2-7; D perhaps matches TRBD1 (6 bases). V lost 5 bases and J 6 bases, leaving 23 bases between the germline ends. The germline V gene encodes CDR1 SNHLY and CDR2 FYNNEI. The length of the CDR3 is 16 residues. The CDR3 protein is CASSTQDSAAALEQYF. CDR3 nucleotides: TGTGCCAGCAGTACACAGGACAGTGCAGCCGCTCTCGAGCAGTACTTC.

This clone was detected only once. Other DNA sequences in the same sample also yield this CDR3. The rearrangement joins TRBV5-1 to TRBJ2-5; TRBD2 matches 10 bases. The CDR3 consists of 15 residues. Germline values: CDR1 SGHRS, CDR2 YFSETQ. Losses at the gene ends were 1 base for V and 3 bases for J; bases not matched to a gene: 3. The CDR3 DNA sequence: TGCGCCAGCAGCTTGTTTCTAGCGGGAGAAGAGACCCAGTACTTC. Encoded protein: CASSLFLAGEETQYF.

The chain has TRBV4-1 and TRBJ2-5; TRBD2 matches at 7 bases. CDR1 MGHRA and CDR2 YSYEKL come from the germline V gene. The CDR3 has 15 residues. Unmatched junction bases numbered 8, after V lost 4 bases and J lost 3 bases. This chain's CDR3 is CASSPQGREEETQYF. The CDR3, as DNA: TGCGCCAGCAGCCCCCAGGGTCGGGAGGAAGAGACCCAGTACTTC.

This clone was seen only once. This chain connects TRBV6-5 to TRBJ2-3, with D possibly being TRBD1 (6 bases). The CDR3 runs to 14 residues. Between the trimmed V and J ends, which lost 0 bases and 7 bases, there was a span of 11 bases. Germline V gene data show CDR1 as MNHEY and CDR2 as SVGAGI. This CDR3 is CASSYSTGRNTQYF. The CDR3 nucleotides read TGTGCCAGCAGTTACTCGACAGGCCGCAATACGCAGTATTTT.

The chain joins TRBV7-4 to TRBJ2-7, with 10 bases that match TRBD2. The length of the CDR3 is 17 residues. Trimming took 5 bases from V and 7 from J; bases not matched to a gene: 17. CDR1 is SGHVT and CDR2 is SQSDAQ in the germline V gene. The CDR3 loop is CASSPLPQAGGPGEQYF. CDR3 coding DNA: TGTGCCAGCAGCCCGCTTCCTCAAGCGGGAGGGCCGGGTGAGCAGTACTTC.

The DNA of the CDR3 is TGTGCCAGCAGCCCGAAGACTAGTTCCACCTACGAGCAGTACTTC. Translated: CASSPKTSSTYEQYF. The chain is built from TRBV5-4 and TRBJ2-7, with D possibly being TRBD2 (6 bases). Germline V gene sequence: CDR1 SGHNT, CDR2 YYREEE (reference sequence). The CDR3 sequence is 15 residues long. Trimming stripped 4 bases from V and 2 bases from J, with 16 bases between.

CDR3 sequence reads: CASSPISGGGEKLFF. The CDR3 nucleotides read TGTGCCAGCAGCCCGATATCGGGGGGCGGGGAAAAACTGTTTTTT. The rearrangement joins TRBV9 to TRBJ1-4; possible D gene TRBD1, 6 bases. There are 15 residues in the CDR3. V was pared by 4 bases and J by 8 bases, with 18 bases between. Germline values: CDR1 SGDLS, CDR2 YYNGEE.